One sample yielded the 28 T cell receptor beta chains listed below, sequenced in a study of PD-L1 blockade in urothelial cancer. The assay was immunoSEQ multiplex PCR, and TCRdb's table has in-frame clones only and misses some. The sample includes approximately 48,000 clones, approximately 84% seen only once; the top ten take more than 15%. Here the sequenced sample was PBMCs, taken around atezolizumab (anti-PD-L1) treatment. The receptors shown here come from a man aged 55 to 70 with urothelial cancer.

The genes are TRBV5-6 and TRBJ1-1, with D maybe TRBD1 (6 bases). Trimming took 0 bases from V and 2 from J, leaving 11 bases between them. This CDR3 has 15 amino acids. The germline V gene encodes CDR1 SGHDT and CDR2 YYEEEE. The CDR3 sequence is CASSLAGGPNTEAFF. The CDR3 DNA follows: TGTGCCAGCAGCTTGGCGGGGGGCCCTAACACTGAAGCTTTCTTT.

The chain combines TRBV30 with TRBJ1-4; TRBD1 aligns across 10 bases. The CDR3 is 13 amino acids. In germline, CDR1 is GTSNPN, CDR2 SVGIG (reference sequence). Unmatched junction bases numbered 4, after V lost 6 bases and J lost 6 bases. CDR3 DNA: TGTGCCTGTGACAGGGGGCAAGATGAAAAACTGTTTTTT. It translates to CACDRGQDEKLFF.

The chain combines TRBV30 with TRBJ2-7; D remains ambiguous. This CDR3 contains 11 residues. Germline-derived CDR1 and CDR2 are GTSNPN and SVGIG (reference sequence). The V end lost 0 bases, the J end lost 4 bases, and 4 bases lay between the germline ends. The CDR3 loop is CAWSVLYEQYF. The CDR3 DNA sequence: TGTGCCTGGAGTGTACTATACGAGCAGTACTTC.

CDR3 nucleotides: TGTGCCAGCAGCGTCAGGGATCATCAGCCCCAGCATTTT. Its translation is CASSVRDHQPQHF. The J gene is TRBJ1-5, the V gene TRBV9; D is perhaps TRBD1 (5 bases). Germline V CDR1 and CDR2: SGDLS, YYNGEE. V lost 2 bases, J lost 5 bases, and 8 bases lay in between. CDR3 size: 13 residues.

The J gene is TRBJ2-1, the V gene TRBV6-5, with a possible D match to TRBD2 (5 bases). With 6 bases removed from V and 12 bases from J, the gap between germline ends came to 12 bases. Germline lookup yields CDR1 MNHEY and CDR2 SVGAGI. CDR3 length equals 11 residues. For the CDR3, the DNA is TGTGCCAGCAGCTCCTTCGCGGGGCAGTTCTTC. Translation gives CASSSFAGQFF.

The chain links TRBV18 to TRBJ2-1; possibly TRBD2 for D (6 bases). The germline V gene encodes CDR1 KGHSH and CDR2 LQKENI. V gave up 4 bases and J gave up 8 bases, with 15 bases separating them. This CDR3 region has 14 residues. CDR3 in DNA: TGTGCCAGCTCACTGGCACTAGCTGGGTATGAGCAGTTCTTC. This sequence encodes CASSLALAGYEQFF. Combining the CDR3 with reference TRBV18 and TRBJ2-1 gives the whole variable domain NAGVMQNPRHLVRRRGQEARLRCSPMKGHSHVYWYRQLPEEGLKFMVYLQKENIIDESGMPKERFSAEFPKEGPSILRIQQVVRGDSAAYFCASSLALAGYEQFFGPGTRLTVL.

The chain is built from TRBV5-6 and TRBJ1-1; 8 positions match TRBD1. In germline, CDR1 is SGHDT, CDR2 YYEEEE. This CDR3 spans 13 amino acids. Germline trimming cut 5 bases from V and 13 bases from J; bases unmatched to any gene: 13. The CDR3 nucleotides read TGTGCCAGCAGGATGGGACAGGTGCCGACAGTTTTCTTT. Protein: CASRMGQVPTVFF.

The chain uses TRBV19 and TRBJ2-7; D is possibly TRBD1 (6 bases). The CDR3 is 15 residues long. The V and J ends lost 4 bases and 3 bases respectively, with 16 bases between them. Looked up from germline, CDR1 is LNHDA and CDR2 is SQIVND (reference sequence). For the CDR3, the DNA is TGTGCCAGTAGTAAAGGGGACAAGTTCTTCTACGAGCAGTACTTC. It yields the protein CASSKGDKFFYEQYF.

This clone came up a few times. The chain carries TRBV5-1 and TRBJ1-4, with a possible D match to TRBD1 (5 bases). V gave up 0 bases and J gave up 7 bases, with 13 bases separating them. This CDR3 comprises 15 residues. Germline CDR1 reads SGHRS; CDR2 reads YFSETQ. The CDR3 sequence: CASSLADRGGEKLFF. CDR3 bases: TGCGCCAGCAGCTTGGCCGATAGGGGAGGTGAAAAACTGTTTTTT. The variable domain in full, with the rest retrieved from reference TRBV5-1 and TRBJ1-4, is KAGVTQTPRYLIKTRGQQVTLSCSPISGHRSVSWYQQTPGQGLQFLFEYFSETQRNKGNFPGRFSGRQFSNSRSEMNVSTLELGDSALYLCASSLADRGGEKLFFGSGTQLSVL.

The rearrangement uses TRBV7-9 and TRBJ2-7; 14 nucleotides agree with TRBD2. The ends lost 8 bases at V and 4 bases at J; junction bases unmatched: 1. Germline V gene lookup returns CDR1 SEHNR and CDR2 FQNEAQ (reference sequence). The CDR3 runs to 13 residues. The DNA of the CDR3 is TGTGCCAGCGGGACTAGCGGGAGATACGAGCAGTACTTC. This translates into CASGTSGRYEQYF.

V is TRBV30 and J is TRBJ1-5, with 8 bases aligning to TRBD1. J gave up 2 bases and V 6 bases, and 21 bases lay outside the gene matches. Germline V gene sequence: CDR1 GTSNPN, CDR2 SVGIG (reference sequence). This CDR3 is 19 amino acids long. This CDR3 reads CACSLGTGIFGGGNQPQHF. Here the CDR3 DNA reads TGTGCCTGCTCACTTGGGACAGGAATTTTCGGGGGCGGCAATCAGCCCCAGCATTTT.

This clone was counted a single time. The chain is built from TRBV5-6 and TRBJ2-3; 11 bases align to TRBD1. The V and J ends lost 4 bases and 3 bases, in that order; junction bases with no gene match: 7. CDR1 SGHDT and CDR2 YYEEEE come from the germline V gene. The CDR3 sequence is 16 residues long. The CDR3 loop reads CASSKRDRGRTDTQYF. The CDR3 DNA sequence: TGTGCCAGCAGCAAGCGGGACAGGGGGAGGACAGATACGCAGTATTTT.

The chain uses TRBV5-1 and TRBJ2-5; 12 bases fit TRBD2. The CDR3 runs 17 residues. Per the germline V gene, CDR1 is SGHRS and CDR2 is YFSETQ. The trim removed 0 bases at V and 4 bases at J, leaving 7 bases unmatched. In DNA, the CDR3 is TGCGCCAGCAGCTTGGCTAGCGGGGGGGCCAACCGAGAGACCCAGTACTTC. It specifies CASSLASGGANRETQYF.

The chain is built from TRBV9 and TRBJ1-1; D unclear. The V and J ends lost 3 bases and 3 bases respectively, with 18 bases between them. The CDR3 has 16 amino acids. Germline V lookup: CDR1 SGDLS, CDR2 YYNGEE. CDR3 nucleotides: TGTGCCAGCAGCGGACGATATGGGAGTTTGGACACTGAAGCTTTCTTT. Encoded protein: CASSGRYGSLDTEAFF.

The V and J genes are TRBV29-1 and TRBJ2-2, with TRBD1 matching 10 bases. The V gene's germline CDR1 is SQVTM and CDR2 ANQGSEA. V gave up 7 bases and J gave up 2 bases; unmatched junction bases: 10. The CDR3 sequence is 16 residues long. Here the CDR3 DNA reads TGCAGCGGCGGGACAGGGGCTTTCCTTAACACCGGGGAGCTGTTTTTT. Translation: CSGGTGAFLNTGELFF.

This chain connects TRBV2 to TRBJ1-2, with TRBD1 matching 8 bases. The trim removed 4 bases at V and 13 bases at J, leaving 8 bases unmatched. From germline, CDR1 is SNHLY and CDR2 FYNNEI. CDR3 length equals 12 residues. CDR3 protein: CASSGTGSMVTF. In DNA form, the CDR3 reads TGTGCCAGCAGTGGGACAGGGAGCATGGTCACCTTC.

The V gene is TRBV4-1, the J gene TRBJ1-5; 8 bases match TRBD1. This CDR3 has 17 residues. CDR1 is MGHRA and CDR2 is YSYEKL in the germline V gene. The J segment lost 1 base and the V segment lost 0 bases, leaving 5 bases of the junction unmatched. The CDR3 spells CASSQDLGQGSNQPQHF. CDR3 bases: TGCGCCAGCAGCCAAGATCTTGGACAGGGCAGCAATCAGCCCCAGCATTTT.

The rearrangement joins TRBV7-3 to TRBJ1-1; 7 positions agree with TRBD1. CDR3 size: 12 residues. Germline-derived CDR1 and CDR2 are SGHTA and FQGTGA. V lost 5 bases, J lost 8 bases, and 5 bases stayed unmatched. The CDR3 loop reads CASSRGGGEAFF. CDR3 DNA sequence: TGTGCCAGCAGCCGAGGGGGCGGCGAAGCTTTCTTT.

This clone appeared once. V usage is TRBV9 and J usage is TRBJ2-3; the match to TRBD2 covers 7 bases. CDR1 SGDLS and CDR2 YYNGEE come from the germline V gene. The CDR3 is made up of 16 amino acids. The J segment lost 2 bases and the V segment lost 0 bases, leaving 6 bases of the junction unmatched. CDR3 residues: CASSVDNSGFTDTQYF. The DNA of the CDR3 is TGTGCCAGCAGCGTAGATAATAGCGGGTTCACAGATACGCAGTATTTT.

The rearrangement uses TRBV4-2 and TRBJ2-5; a possible D gene is TRBD1 (7 bases). This CDR3 is 15 amino acids long. V was cut by 3 bases and J by 5 bases, with 16 bases left in between. In germline, CDR1 is LGHNA, CDR2 YNFKEQ. This chain's CDR3 is CASSQAGTRGETQYF. The DNA of the CDR3 is TGTGCCAGCAGCCAGGCGGGAACCAGGGGGGAGACCCAGTACTTC.

This clone was seen once. The V gene is TRBV11-3, the J gene TRBJ2-2; tentatively, D is TRBD1 (5 bases). This CDR3 spans 15 amino acids. The germline V and J ends were trimmed by 5 bases and 2 bases, with 12 bases remaining between them. Germline assignment: CDR1 SGHNT and CDR2 YENEEA. The CDR3 spells CASSRGTGNTGELFF. The CDR3, as DNA: TGTGCCAGCAGCCGAGGCACAGGAAACACCGGGGAGCTGTTTTTT.

The CDR3, as DNA: TGTGCCAGCAGCCAAGAGTTGGGCAACTACAATGAGCAGTTCTTC. It is translated as CASSQELGNYNEQFF. The chain carries TRBV4-2 and TRBJ2-1; no firm D call. CDR1 and CDR2 from the germline V gene are LGHNA and YNFKEQ. V dropped 0 bases and J dropped 3 bases, with 9 bases sitting between them. This CDR3 has 15 residues.

This chain connects TRBV6-4 to TRBJ2-3; D ambiguous. CDR3 size: 13 residues. Germline V gene lookup returns CDR1 MRHNA and CDR2 SNTAGT. The germline V and J ends were trimmed by 0 bases and 6 bases, with 7 bases remaining between them. The CDR3 region has the DNA TGTGCCAGCAGTGACTCTGAGCTCGATACGCAGTATTTT. Translated: CASSDSELDTQYF.

This sequence joins TRBV5-4 and TRBJ1-5; 7 nucleotides agree with TRBD1. The CDR3 extends over 17 amino acids. The V segment lost 0 bases and the J segment 6 bases; nucleotides outside the gene matches: 12. CDR1 is SGHNT and CDR2 is YYREEE in the germline V gene (reference sequence). In DNA, the CDR3 is TGTGCCAGCAGCTTGGGAGGGGGCGGCGATTCCCCTCAGCCCCAGCATTTT. This gives the protein CASSLGGGGDSPQPQHF.

The chain joins TRBV7-6 to TRBJ2-1, with D hard to call. V lost 2 bases and J 6 bases, leaving 8 bases between the germline ends. This CDR3 has 13 amino acids. Per the germline V gene, CDR1 is SGHVS and CDR2 is FNYEAQ. CDR3 residues: CASSLSSINEQFF. The CDR3 DNA is TGTGCCAGCAGCTTATCTAGTATCAATGAGCAGTTCTTC.

The rearrangement uses TRBV6-5 and TRBJ1-3; D is possibly TRBD1 (5 bases). The germline V gene has CDR1 MNHEY and CDR2 SVGAGI. Trimming stripped 7 bases from V and 4 bases from J, with 14 bases between. The CDR3 is 14 amino acids. CDR3: CASISYRWGNTIYF. In nucleotides, the CDR3 is TGTGCCAGCATAAGCTACAGGTGGGGAAACACCATATATTTT.

The chain employs TRBV30 and TRBJ2-2, with 9 bases identical to TRBD1. The germline CDR1 and CDR2 sequences are GTSNPN and SVGIG (reference sequence). V dropped 2 bases and J dropped 6; count of bases not matched to a gene: 7. The CDR3 covers 15 residues. In DNA form, the CDR3 reads TGTGCCTGGAGTCCACACCGGACAGGGGCCGGGGAGCTGTTTTTT. Its protein product is CAWSPHRTGAGELFF.

This rearrangement joins TRBV28 to TRBJ2-7, with 9 bases identical to TRBD1. V trimming: 7 bases; J trimming: 7 bases; junction bases outside the gene matches: 11. The CDR3 consists of 14 residues. Germline V CDR1 and CDR2: MDHEN, SYDVKM. The CDR3, as DNA: TGTGCCAGCAAGGGACAGGGTTTATCGAGGGAGCAGTACTTC. It specifies CASKGQGLSREQYF. Looking up the rest from reference TRBV28 and TRBJ2-7 gives the full variable domain: DVKVTQSSRYLVKRTGEKVFLECVQDMDHENMFWYRQDPGLGLRLIYFSYDVKMKEKGDIPEGYSVSREKKERFSLILESASTNQTSMYLCASKGQGLSREQYFGPGTRLTVT.